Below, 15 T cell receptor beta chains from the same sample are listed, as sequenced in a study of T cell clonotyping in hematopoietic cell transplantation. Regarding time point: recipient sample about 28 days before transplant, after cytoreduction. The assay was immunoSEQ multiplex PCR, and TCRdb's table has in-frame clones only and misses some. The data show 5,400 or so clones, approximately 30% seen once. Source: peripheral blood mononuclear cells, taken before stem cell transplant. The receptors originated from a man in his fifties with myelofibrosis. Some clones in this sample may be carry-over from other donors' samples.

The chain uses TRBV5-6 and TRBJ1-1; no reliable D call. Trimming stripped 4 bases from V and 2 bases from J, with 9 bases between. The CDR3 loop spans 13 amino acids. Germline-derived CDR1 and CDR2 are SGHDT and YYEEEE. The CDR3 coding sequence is TGTGCCAGCAGCCTGGACCCTAACACTGAAGCTTTCTTT. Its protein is CASSLDPNTEAFF.

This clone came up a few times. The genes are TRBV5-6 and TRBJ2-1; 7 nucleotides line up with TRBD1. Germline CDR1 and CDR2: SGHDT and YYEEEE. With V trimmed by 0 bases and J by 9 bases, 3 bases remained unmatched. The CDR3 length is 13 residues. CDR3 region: CASSLATGSEQFF. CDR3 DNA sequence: TGTGCCAGCAGCTTGGCGACAGGGAGTGAGCAGTTCTTC.

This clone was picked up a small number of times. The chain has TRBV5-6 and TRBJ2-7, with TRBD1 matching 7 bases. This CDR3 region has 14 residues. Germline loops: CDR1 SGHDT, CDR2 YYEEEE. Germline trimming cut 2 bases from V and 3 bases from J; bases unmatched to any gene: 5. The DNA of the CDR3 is TGTGCCAGCAGCTTCCCCGGGACAGACTACGAGCAGTACTTC. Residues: CASSFPGTDYEQYF.

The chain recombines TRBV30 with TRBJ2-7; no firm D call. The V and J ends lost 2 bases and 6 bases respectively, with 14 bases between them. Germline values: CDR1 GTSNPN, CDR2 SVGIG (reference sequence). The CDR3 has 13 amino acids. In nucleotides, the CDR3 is TGTGCCTGGAGTCTGGCCACCTCGGGCGAGCAGTACTTC. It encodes CAWSLATSGEQYF.

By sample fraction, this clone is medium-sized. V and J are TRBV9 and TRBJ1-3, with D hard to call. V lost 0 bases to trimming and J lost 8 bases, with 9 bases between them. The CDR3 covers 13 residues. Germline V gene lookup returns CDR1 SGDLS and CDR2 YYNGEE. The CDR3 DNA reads TGTGCCAGCAGCGTAGAGGGCCGAGACACCATATATTTT. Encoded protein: CASSVEGRDTIYF.

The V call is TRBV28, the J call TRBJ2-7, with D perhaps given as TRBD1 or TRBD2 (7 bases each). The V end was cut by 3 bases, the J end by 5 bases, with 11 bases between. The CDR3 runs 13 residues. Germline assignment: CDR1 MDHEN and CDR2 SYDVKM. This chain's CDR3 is CASSLGGGNEQYF. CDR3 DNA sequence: TGTGCCAGCAGTTTGGGAGGGGGCAACGAGCAGTACTTC.

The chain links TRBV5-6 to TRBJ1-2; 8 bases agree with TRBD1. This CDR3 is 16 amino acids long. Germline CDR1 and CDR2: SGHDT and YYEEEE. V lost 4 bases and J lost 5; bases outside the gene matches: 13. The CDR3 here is CASSPGGQGAWYGYTF. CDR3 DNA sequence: TGTGCCAGCAGCCCAGGGGGGCAGGGGGCTTGGTATGGCTACACCTTC.

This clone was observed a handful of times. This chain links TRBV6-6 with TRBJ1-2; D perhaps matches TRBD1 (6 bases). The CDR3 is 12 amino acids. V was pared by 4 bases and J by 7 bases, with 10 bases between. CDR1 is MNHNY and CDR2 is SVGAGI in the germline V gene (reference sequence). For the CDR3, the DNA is TGTGCCAGCAGTTTACAGGGCAGTGGCTACACCTTC. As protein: CASSLQGSGYTF.

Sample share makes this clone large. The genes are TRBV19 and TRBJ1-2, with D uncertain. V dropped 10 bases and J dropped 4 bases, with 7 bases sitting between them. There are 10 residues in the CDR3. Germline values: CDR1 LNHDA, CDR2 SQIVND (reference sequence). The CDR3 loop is CATEAYGYTF. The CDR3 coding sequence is TGTGCCACTGAGGCCTATGGCTACACCTTC.

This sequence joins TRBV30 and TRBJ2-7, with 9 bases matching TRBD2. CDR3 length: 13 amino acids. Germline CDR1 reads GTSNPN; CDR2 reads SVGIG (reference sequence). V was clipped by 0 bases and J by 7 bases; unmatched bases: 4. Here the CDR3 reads CAWSVGLASEQYF. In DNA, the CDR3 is TGTGCCTGGAGTGTTGGACTAGCGAGTGAGCAGTACTTC.

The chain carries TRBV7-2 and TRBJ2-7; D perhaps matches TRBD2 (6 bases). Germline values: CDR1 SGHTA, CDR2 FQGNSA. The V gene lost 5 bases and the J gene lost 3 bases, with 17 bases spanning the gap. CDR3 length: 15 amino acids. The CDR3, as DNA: TGTGCCAGCAGCCAACATGGGGGAGGTGGCTACGAGCAGTACTTC. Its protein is CASSQHGGGGYEQYF. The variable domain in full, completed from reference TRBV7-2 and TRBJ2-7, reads GAGVSQSPSNKVTEKGKDVELRCDPISGHTALYWYRQSLGQGLEFLIYFQGNSAPDKSGLPSDRFSAERTGGSVSTLTIQRTQQEDSAVYLCASSQHGGGGYEQYFGPGTRLTVT.

The CDR3 bases are TGCGCCAGCAGCCCGGAGTGGGCGCCTACCTACGAGCAGTACTTC. Translation: CASSPEWAPTYEQYF. The V and J genes are TRBV4-3 and TRBJ2-7; no clear D gene. CDR1 is LGHNA and CDR2 is YSLEER in the germline V gene. CDR3 length equals 15 residues. Trimming removed 4 bases from V and 2 bases from J, with 15 bases in between.

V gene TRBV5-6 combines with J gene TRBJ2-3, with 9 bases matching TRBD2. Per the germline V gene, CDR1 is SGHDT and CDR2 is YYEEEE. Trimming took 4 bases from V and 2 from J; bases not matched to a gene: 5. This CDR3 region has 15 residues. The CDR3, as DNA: TGTGCCAGCAGCGCTCTAGCGGGGTTCACAGATACGCAGTATTTT. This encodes CASSALAGFTDTQYF.

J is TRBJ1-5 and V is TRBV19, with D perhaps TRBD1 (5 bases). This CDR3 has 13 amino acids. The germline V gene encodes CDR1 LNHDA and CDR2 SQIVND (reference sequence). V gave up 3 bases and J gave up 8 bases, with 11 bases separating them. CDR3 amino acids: CASSIGRREPQHF. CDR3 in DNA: TGTGCCAGTAGTATTGGCCGCAGGGAGCCCCAGCATTTT.

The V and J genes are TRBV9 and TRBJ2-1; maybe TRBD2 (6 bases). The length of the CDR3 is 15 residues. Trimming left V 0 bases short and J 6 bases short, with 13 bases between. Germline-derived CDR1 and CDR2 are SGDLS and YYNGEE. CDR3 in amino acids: CASSVGGGIPNEQFF. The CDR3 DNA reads TGTGCCAGCAGCGTAGGAGGAGGGATTCCCAATGAGCAGTTCTTC. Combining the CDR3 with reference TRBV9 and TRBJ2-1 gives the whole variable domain DSGVTQTPKHLITATGQRVTLRCSPRSGDLSVYWYQQSLDQGLQFLIQYYNGEERAKGNILERFSAQQFPDLHSELNLSSLELGDSALYFCASSVGGGIPNEQFFGPGTRLTVL.